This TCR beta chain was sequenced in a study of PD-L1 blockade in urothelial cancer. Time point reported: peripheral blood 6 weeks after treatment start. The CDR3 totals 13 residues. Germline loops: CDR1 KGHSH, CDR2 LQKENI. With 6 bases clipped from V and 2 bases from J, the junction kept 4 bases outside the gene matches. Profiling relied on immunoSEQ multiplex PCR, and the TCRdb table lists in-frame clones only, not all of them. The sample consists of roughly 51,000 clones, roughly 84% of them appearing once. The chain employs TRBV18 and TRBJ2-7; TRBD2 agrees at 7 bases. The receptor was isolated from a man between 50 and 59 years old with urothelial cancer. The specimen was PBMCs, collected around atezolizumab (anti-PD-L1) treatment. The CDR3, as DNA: TGTGCCAGCTCGCCCGGGACTACCTACGAGCAGTACTTC. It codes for CASSPGTTYEQYF.